This T cell receptor beta chain was found in a study of blood T cell repertoires in COVID-19. Study-wide context: The United States, Italy and Spain were the sources of the acute and convalescent COVID-19 samples. From T cells, B-cell-depleted T cells, or PBMCs came the material, which was cDNA or gDNA.

The CDR3 consists of 15 residues. Trimming took 3 bases from V and 0 from J, leaving 11 bases between them. CDR1 is LNHDA, CDR2 SQIVND, per germline (reference sequence). As handled by the study authors: Amplifying reference gene primers gave estimates of nucleated cell counts. Assay used: immunoSEQ multiplex PCR; TCRdb lists only in-frame clones, some missing. That table gives V, J and clone size, and the DNA gave D and trimming. The sample includes about 160,000 clones, around nine tenths of them seen just once. In this sample, this clone turned up a few times. The V gene is TRBV19, the J gene TRBJ1-2; no reliable D call. The TCR was taken from a man in his 60s with active or convalescent COVID-19. What was sequenced was peripheral blood. CDR3: CASSMQLDTNYGYTF. CDR3 sequence (DNA): TGTGCCAGTAGTATGCAGCTTGACACTAACTATGGCTACACCTTC.